This record concerns one T cell receptor (beta chain) sequence. Its antigen is undetermined. The DNA input per sorted-subset replicate PCR was 200 ng, corresponding to some 33,000 T cell genomes. Method: immunoSEQ multiplex PCR; TCRdb's copy keeps in-frame clones and lacks some. The sample has millions of clones, about 92% seen once. This sample was included in a study of shared clonotypes between healthy human individuals. General study points: It was observed that about 5% of naive CD4 clonotypes were shared across several donors. Naive subsets usually exceeded memory subsets in estimated richness. When compared with the clonotypes that were shared by all four sorted-subset donors, the non-shared clonotypes turned out to have lower generation probabilities.

This receptor was obtained from a man younger than 35 in good health. Some clones in this sample may be carry-over from other donors' samples. Sequences were obtained from naive CD4+ T cells from PBMCs. Subset described: CD45RA+ positively selected.

DNA of the CDR3: TGTGCCAGCAGCCCCACCGGGGACAGGGGGCGTTACGAGCAGTACTTC. Translated, it gives CASSPTGDRGRYEQYF. The chain carries TRBV4-2 and TRBJ2-7; 12 bases fit TRBD1. The CDR3 contains 16 residues. V trimming: 4 bases; J trimming: 4 bases; junction bases outside the gene matches: 8. Germline CDR1 and CDR2: LGHNA and YNFKEQ.